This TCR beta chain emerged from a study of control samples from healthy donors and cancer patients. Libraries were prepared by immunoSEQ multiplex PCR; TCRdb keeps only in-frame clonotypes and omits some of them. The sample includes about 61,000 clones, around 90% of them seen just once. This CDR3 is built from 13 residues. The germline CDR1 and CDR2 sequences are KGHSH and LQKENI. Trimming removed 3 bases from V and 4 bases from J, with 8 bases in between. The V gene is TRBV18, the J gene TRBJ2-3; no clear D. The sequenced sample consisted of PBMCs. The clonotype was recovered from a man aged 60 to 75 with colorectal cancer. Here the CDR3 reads CASSPRYSDTQYF. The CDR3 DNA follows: TGTGCCAGCTCACCGAGGTACTCAGATACGCAGTATTTT. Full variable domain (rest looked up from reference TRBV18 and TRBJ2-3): NAGVMQNPRHLVRRRGQEARLRCSPMKGHSHVYWYRQLPEEGLKFMVYLQKENIIDESGMPKERFSAEFPKEGPSILRIQQVVRGDSAAYFCASSPRYSDTQYFGPGTRLTVL.